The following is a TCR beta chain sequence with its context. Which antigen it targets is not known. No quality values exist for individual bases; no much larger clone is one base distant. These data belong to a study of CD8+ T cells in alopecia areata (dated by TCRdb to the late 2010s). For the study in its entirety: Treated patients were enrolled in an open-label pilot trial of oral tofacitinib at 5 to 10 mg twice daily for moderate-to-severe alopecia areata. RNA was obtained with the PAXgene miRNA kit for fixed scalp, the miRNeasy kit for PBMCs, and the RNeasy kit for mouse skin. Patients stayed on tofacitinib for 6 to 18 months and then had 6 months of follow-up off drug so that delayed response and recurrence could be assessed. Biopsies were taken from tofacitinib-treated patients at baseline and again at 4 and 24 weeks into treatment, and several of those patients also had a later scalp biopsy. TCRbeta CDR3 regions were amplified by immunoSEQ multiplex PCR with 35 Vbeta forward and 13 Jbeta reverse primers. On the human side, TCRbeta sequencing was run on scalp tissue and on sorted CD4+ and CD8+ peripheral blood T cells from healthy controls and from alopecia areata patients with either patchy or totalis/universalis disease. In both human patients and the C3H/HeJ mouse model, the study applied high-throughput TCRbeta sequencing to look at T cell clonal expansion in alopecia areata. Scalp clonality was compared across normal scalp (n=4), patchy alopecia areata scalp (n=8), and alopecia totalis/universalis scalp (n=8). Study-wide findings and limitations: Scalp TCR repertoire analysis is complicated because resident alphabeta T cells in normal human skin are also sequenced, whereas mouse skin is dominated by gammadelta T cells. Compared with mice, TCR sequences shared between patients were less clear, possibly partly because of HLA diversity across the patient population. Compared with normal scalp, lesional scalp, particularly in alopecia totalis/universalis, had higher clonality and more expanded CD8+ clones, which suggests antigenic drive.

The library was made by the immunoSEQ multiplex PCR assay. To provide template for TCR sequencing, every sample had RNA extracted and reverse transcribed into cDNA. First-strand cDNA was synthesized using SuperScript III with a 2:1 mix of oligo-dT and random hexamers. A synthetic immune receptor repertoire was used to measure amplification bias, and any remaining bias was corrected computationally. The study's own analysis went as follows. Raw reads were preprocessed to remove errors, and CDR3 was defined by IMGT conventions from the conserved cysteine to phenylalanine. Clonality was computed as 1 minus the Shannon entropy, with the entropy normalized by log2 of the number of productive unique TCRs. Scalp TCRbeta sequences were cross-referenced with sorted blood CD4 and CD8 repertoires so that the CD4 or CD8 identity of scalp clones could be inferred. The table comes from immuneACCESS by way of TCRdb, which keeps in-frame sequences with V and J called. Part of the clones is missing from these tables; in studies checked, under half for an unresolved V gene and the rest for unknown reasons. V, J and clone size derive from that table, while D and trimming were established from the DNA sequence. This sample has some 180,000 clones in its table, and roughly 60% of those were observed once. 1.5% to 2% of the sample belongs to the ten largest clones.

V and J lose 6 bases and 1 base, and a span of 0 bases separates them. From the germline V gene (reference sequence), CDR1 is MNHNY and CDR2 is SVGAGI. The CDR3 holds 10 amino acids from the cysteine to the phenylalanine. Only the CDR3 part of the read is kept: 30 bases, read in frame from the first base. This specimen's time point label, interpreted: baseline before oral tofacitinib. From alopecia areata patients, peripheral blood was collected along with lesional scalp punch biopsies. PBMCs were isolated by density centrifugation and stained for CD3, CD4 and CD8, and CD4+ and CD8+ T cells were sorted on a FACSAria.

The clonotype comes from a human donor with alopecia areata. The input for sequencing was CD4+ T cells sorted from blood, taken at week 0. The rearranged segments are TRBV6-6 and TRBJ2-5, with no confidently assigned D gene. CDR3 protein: CASSQETQYF. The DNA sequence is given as TGTGCCAGCAGCCAAGAGACCCAGTACTTC.